This TCR beta chain was sequenced in a study of OX40 agonist ivuxolimab in advanced cancers. Study as a whole: People in dose escalation had one of these cancers: hepatocellular carcinoma, melanoma, renal cell or head and neck cancer. Whole-study results and caveats: Relative to CD4+ cells, CD8+ T cells on average had more expanded clones.

Here immunoSEQ multiplex PCR was the method, and the copy in TCRdb shows in-frame clones only, minus some. The data show approximately 59,000 clones, with approximately 88% seen just once and about 3.3% held by the top ten. Baseline, cycle 4 day 1, and cycle 7 day 1 were the blood sampling points. The junction had 6 bases not matched to a gene; V was cut back by 5 bases and J by 9 bases. Germline-derived CDR1 and CDR2 are GTSNPN and SVGIG (reference sequence). The CDR3 runs to 13 residues. With regard to this clone: Its antigen is undetermined.

This chain uses TRBV30 with TRBJ2-1; 11 bases match TRBD1. The clonotype was recovered from an adult with an advanced solid tumor such as melanoma, head and neck, liver or kidney cancer. Sequenced material: CD4+ or CD8+ T cells sorted from blood, taken in a trial of the OX40 agonist ivuxolimab. The CDR3 loop is CAWEGQGESEQFF. CDR3 bases: TGTGCCTGGGAGGGACAGGGGGAGAGTGAGCAGTTCTTC.